Included here is one T cell receptor beta chain sequence, with context. Its matching antigen is unknown. The CDR3 totals 14 residues. V lost 4 bases and J lost 6, with 10 bases in between. Germline V CDR1 and CDR2: SEHNR, FQNEAQ (reference sequence). TCRdb keeps only in-frame clones here, not all; method: immunoSEQ multiplex PCR. Of about 130,000 clones listed, 92% are singletons. The sample originates from a study of T cell responses to AZD1222 COVID-19 vaccine. Study observations and caveats: There were repertoire samples only from the period after the peak T cell response. Unmutated variant regions are reportedly targeted by nearly half of spike-specific TCRs. Donors in the cohort were predominantly white British and more often female, and clonal diversity was possibly underestimated.

The receptor was isolated from an adult who received the AZD1222 COVID-19 vaccine. Source: peripheral blood, taken 28 days after the second AZD1222 dose. The chain uses TRBV7-9 and TRBJ1-6, with TRBD1 as a possible D gene (5 bases). CDR3 protein: CASSSDSLNSPLHF. For the CDR3, the DNA is TGTGCCAGCAGCTCCGACAGCCTTAATTCACCCCTCCACTTT.